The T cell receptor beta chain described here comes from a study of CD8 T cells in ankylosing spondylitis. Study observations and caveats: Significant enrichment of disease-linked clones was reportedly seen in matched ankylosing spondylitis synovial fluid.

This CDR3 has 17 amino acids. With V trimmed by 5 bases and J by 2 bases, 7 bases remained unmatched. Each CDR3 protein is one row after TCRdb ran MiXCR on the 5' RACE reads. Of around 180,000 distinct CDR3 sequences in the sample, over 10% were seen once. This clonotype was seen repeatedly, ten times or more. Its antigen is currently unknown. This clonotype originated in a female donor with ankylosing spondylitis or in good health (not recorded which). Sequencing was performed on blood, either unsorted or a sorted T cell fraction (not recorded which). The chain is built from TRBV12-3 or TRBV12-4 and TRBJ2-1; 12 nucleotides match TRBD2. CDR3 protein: CASSLPLAGGPYNEQFF. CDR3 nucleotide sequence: TGTGCCAGCAGTCTACCTCTAGCGGGAGGGCCCTACAATGAGCAGTTCTTC.